The clone carrying this T cell receptor beta chain is classed as medium-sized (0.01 to 0.1%). The antigen remains undetermined. The entry originates in a study of immune heterogeneity within non-small cell lung tumors. Overall study context: Among the tumors, 4 were squamous cell carcinomas, roughly 9 were non-squamous carcinomas and 1 was not otherwise specified. Study-level findings and limits: Patients largely differed in their high-frequency T-cell receptor beta clonotypes. Different tumor locations in one patient shared dominant CDR3 beta clonotypes yet harbored unique high-frequency clones.

At 550 to 700 ng per sample, bulk tumor genomic DNA provided the template. Surgery yielded several widely spaced biopsies per primary tumor. Patients underwent curative surgery for non-small cell lung cancer (untreated and newly diagnosed). The junction had 5 bases not matched to a gene; V was cut back by 6 bases and J by 0 bases. The CDR3 runs to 13 residues. Germline CDR1 DFQATT, CDR2 SNEGSKA (reference sequence). TCR beta CDR3 regions came from multiplex PCR with 32 forward V and 13 reverse J primers. TCRdb re-derived calls from the multiplex PCR reads in MiXCR, one entry per CDR3 protein. This sample has around 4,100 distinct CDR3 sequences, with about 24% found just once.

The chain links TRBV20-1 to TRBJ2-7; 7 bases map to TRBD1. The clonotype was recovered from a man in his fifties with non-small cell lung cancer. The sample comprised lung tumor tissue. CDR3 DNA: TGCAGTGCCGATACAGGGGTCTCCTACGAGCAGTACTTC. It is translated as CSADTGVSYEQYF.